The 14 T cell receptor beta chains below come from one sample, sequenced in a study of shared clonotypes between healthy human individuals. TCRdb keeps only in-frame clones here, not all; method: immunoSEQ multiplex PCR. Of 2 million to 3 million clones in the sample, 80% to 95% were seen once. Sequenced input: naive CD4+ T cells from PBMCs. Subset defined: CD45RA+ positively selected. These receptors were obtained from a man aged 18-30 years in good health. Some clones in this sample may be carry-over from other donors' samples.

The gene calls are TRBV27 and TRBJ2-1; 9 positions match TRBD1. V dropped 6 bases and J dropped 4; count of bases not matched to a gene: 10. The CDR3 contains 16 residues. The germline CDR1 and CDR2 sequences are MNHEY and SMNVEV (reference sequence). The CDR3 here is CASSDGTGKVYNEQFF. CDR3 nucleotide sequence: TGTGCCAGCAGCGACGGGACAGGGAAAGTTTACAATGAGCAGTTCTTC.

Written as DNA, the CDR3 is TGTGCCAGCAGGATGTGGGACAGGGGAACCGGGGAGCTGTTTTTT. Protein: CASRMWDRGTGELFF. The gene calls are TRBV28 and TRBJ2-2, with 10 bases aligning to TRBD1. The germline gives CDR1 MDHEN, CDR2 SYDVKM. The V and J ends lost 6 bases and 5 bases, in that order; junction bases with no gene match: 6. The CDR3 runs 15 residues. Complete variable domain (other parts from reference TRBV28 and TRBJ2-2): DVKVTQSSRYLVKRTGEKVFLECVQDMDHENMFWYRQDPGLGLRLIYFSYDVKMKEKGDIPEGYSVSREKKERFSLILESASTNQTSMYLCASRMWDRGTGELFFGEGSRLTVL.

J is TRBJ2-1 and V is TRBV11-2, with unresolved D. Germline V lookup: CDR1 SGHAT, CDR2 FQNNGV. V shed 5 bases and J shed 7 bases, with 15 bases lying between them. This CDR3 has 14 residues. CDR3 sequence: CASSTHIMVNEQFF. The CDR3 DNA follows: TGTGCCAGCAGCACGCACATTATGGTGAATGAGCAGTTCTTC.

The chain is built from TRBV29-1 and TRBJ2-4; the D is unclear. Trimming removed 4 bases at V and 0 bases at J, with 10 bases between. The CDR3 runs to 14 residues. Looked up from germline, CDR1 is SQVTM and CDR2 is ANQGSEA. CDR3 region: CSVAAKLAKNIQYF. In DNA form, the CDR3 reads TGCAGCGTTGCGGCCAAACTAGCCAAAAACATTCAGTACTTC.

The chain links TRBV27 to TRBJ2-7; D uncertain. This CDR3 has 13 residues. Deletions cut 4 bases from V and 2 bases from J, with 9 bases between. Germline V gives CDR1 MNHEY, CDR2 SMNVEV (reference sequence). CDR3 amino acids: CASSSRPTYEQYF. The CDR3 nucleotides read TGTGCCAGCAGTTCTCGGCCGACCTACGAGCAGTACTTC.

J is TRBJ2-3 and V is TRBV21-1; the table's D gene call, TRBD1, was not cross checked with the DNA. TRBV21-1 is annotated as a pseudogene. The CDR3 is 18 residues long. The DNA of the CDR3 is TGTGCCAGCAGCAAAGCATCCTCAGGGGGCGCAAAGAGAGATACGCAGTATTTT. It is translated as CASSKASSGGAKRDTQYF.

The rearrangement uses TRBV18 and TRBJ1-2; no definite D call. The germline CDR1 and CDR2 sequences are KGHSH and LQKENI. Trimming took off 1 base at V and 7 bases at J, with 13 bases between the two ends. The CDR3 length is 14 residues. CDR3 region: CASSPLSRTAGYTF. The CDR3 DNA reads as TGTGCCAGCTCACCACTCTCCAGGACCGCTGGCTACACCTTC.

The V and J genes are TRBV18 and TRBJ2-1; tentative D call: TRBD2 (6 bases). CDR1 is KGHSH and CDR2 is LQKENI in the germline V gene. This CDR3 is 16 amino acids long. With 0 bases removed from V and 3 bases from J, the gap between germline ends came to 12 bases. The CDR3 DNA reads TGTGCCAGCTCACCACCATCCGGGACTTACTACAATGAGCAGTTCTTC. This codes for CASSPPSGTYYNEQFF.

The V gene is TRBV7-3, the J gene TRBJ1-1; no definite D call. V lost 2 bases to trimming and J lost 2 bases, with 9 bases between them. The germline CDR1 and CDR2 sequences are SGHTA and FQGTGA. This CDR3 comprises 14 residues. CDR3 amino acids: CASSLFSRNTEAFF. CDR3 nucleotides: TGTGCCAGCAGCTTATTCTCTCGAAACACTGAAGCTTTCTTT.

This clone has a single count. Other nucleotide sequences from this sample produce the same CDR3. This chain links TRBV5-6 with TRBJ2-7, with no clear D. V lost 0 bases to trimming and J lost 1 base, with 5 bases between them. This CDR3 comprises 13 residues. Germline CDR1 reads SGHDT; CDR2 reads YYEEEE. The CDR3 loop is CASSLGHSYEQYF. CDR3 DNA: TGTGCCAGCAGCTTGGGACATTCCTACGAGCAGTACTTC.

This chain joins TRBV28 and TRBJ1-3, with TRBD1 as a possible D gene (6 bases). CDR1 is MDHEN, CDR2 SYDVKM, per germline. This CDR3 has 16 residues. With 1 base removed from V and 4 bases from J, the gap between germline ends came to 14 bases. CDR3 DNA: TGTGCCAGCAGTTTATTTGCAGGGGAGAAGGGAAACACCATATATTTT. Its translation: CASSLFAGEKGNTIYF. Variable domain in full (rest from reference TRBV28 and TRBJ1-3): DVKVTQSSRYLVKRTGEKVFLECVQDMDHENMFWYRQDPGLGLRLIYFSYDVKMKEKGDIPEGYSVSREKKERFSLILESASTNQTSMYLCASSLFAGEKGNTIYFGEGSWLTVV.

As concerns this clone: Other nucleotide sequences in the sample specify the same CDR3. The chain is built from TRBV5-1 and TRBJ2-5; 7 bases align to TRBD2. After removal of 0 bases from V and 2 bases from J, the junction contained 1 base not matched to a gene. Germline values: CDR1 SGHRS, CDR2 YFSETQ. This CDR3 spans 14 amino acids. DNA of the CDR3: TGCGCCAGCAGCTTGGCTAGCGGACAAGAGACCCAGTACTTC. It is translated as CASSLASGQETQYF.

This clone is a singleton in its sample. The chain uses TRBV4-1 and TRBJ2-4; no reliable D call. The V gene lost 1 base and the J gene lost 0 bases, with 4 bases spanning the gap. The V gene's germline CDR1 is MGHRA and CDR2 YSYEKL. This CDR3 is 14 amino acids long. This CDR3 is CASSQGPAKNIQYF. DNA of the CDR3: TGCGCCAGCAGCCAAGGACCAGCCAAAAACATTCAGTACTTC.

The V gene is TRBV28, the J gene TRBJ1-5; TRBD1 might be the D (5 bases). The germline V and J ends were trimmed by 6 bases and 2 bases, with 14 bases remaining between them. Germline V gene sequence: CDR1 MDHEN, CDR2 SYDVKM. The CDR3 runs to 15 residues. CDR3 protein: CASSQMGPRNQPQHF. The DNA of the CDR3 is TGTGCCAGCAGCCAGATGGGGCCCCGCAATCAGCCCCAGCATTTT.